These T cell receptor beta chains were read from a single sample in a study of CD8 T cells in ankylosing spondylitis. TCRdb reanalysed the 5' RACE reads using MiXCR and keeps one entry per CDR3 protein. The table includes about 800,000 distinct CDR3 sequences, roughly 12% detected once. What was sequenced was blood, either unsorted or a sorted T cell fraction (not recorded which). These receptors all stem from a male donor with ankylosing spondylitis. CDR3s include the opening cysteine and the closing phenylalanine or tryptophan. Fields, in order: CDR3 protein, CDR3 DNA, V gene, D gene, J gene, clone size. D genes are given only for firm matches. A clone size is listed for some rows: how often the clone was seen (once, few, many), or a class if it is expanded.

CSAKIDRGHYEQYF TGCAGTGCTAAAATAGACAGGGGGCACTACGAGCAGTACTTC TRBV20-1 TRBD1 TRBJ2-7 .
CASRETESGNTIYF TGTGCCAGCAGGGAGACAGAATCTGGAAACACCATATATTTT TRBV2 . TRBJ1-3 .
CATSEEVTNYGYTF TGTGCCACCAGTGAGGAGGTAACTAACTATGGCTACACCTTC TRBV24-1 . TRBJ1-2 .
CASSFELGYTF TGTGCCAGCAGCTTTGAGTTAGGCTACACCTTC TRBV7-9 . TRBJ1-2 few
CSATGLANYGYTF TGCAGTGCGACAGGGCTGGCTAACTATGGCTACACCTTC TRBV20-1 TRBD1 TRBJ1-2 .
CASSGGTGDFTDTQYF TGTGCCAGCAGCGGGGGGACAGGGGACTTCACAGATACGCAGTATTTT TRBV5-4 TRBD1 TRBJ2-3 once
CASSERPGSFGYTF TGTGCCAGCAGTGAGAGGCCCGGAAGTTTCGGCTACACCTTC TRBV6-4 . TRBJ1-2 .
CASSPELNQPQHF TGTGCCAGCTCACCGGAGTTGAATCAGCCCCAGCATTTT TRBV18 . TRBJ1-5 .
CASSPSLVEVYEQYF TGTGCCAGCTCACCATCCCTGGTCGAAGTCTACGAGCAGTACTTC TRBV18 . TRBJ2-7 .
CASVSGPAGTDTQYF TGTGCCAGCGTCTCAGGGCCGGCGGGCACAGATACGCAGTATTTT TRBV28 . TRBJ2-3 few
CASSLAGGTNEQFF TGCGCCAGCAGCTTAGCGGGAGGAACCAATGAGCAGTTCTTC TRBV5-1 TRBD2 TRBJ2-1 few
CASSFAFAYEQYF TGTGCCAGCAGTTTTGCCTTCGCCTACGAGCAGTACTTC TRBV6-5 . TRBJ2-7 .
CASSQAGASDAGELFF TGCGCCAGCAGCCAAGCGGGGGCATCGGACGCCGGGGAGCTGTTTTTT TRBV4-1 . TRBJ2-2 .
CASSSRFMGPDTQYF TGTGCCAGCAGTTCTCGCTTCATGGGGCCAGATACGCAGTATTTT TRBV27 . TRBJ2-3 .
CASRKREGRNEQFF TGTGCCAGCAGAAAGCGGGAGGGCCGAAATGAGCAGTTCTTC TRBV4-2 TRBD2 TRBJ2-1 few
CSARNPERFNQPQHF TGCAGTGCTAGGAATCCCGAGAGGTTCAATCAGCCCCAGCATTTT TRBV20-1 . TRBJ1-5 many
CSARGTSGSGETQYF TGCAGTGCTAGGGGGACTAGCGGGAGTGGGGAGACCCAGTACTTC TRBV20-1 TRBD2 TRBJ2-5 .
CASSQVLALDRGEQPQHF TGCGCCAGCAGCCAAGTTTTGGCATTAGACAGGGGAGAACAGCCCCAGCATTTT TRBV4-3 TRBD1 TRBJ1-5 .
CASSPPQGETQYF TGTGCCAGCTCACCACCACAAGGAGAGACCCAGTACTTC TRBV18 . TRBJ2-5 .
CASSKPPTGSYSYEQYF TGCGCCAGCAGCAAACCCCCTACCGGGAGCTACTCCTACGAGCAGTACTTC TRBV4-1 . TRBJ2-7 few
CASSIQGGENEQFF TGTGCCAGCAGCATCCAGGGTGGGGAGAATGAGCAGTTCTTC TRBV7-9 . TRBJ2-1 few
CAISGRGNEQYF TGTGCCATCTCCGGAAGGGGGAACGAGCAGTACTTC TRBV10-3 . TRBJ2-7 .
CASSAGREYNEQFF TGTGCCAGCTCGGCAGGTAGAGAATACAATGAGCAGTTCTTC TRBV7-2 . TRBJ2-1 few
CATWEPYNEQFF TGTGCCACCTGGGAGCCTTACAATGAGCAGTTCTTC TRBV10-3 . TRBJ2-1 few
CASSPGSFYEQYF TGTGCCAGCAGCCCGGGGTCTTTCTACGAGCAGTACTTC TRBV6-1 . TRBJ2-7 .
CASSSGLGAFNQPQHF TGTGCCAGCAGTTCGGGGTTAGGAGCCTTCAATCAGCCCCAGCATTTT TRBV6-2/TRBV6-3 . TRBJ1-5 few
CASGDRRPHYEQYF TGTGCCAGCGGAGACAGGCGACCACACTACGAGCAGTACTTC TRBV6-2/TRBV6-3 . TRBJ2-7 .
CASSGEDSSRQPQHF TGTGCCAGCAGTGGTGAGGACAGTAGCAGGCAGCCCCAGCATTTT TRBV6-1 . TRBJ1-5 few
CASSFRLGSTDTQYF TGCGCCAGCAGCTTCCGACTAGGGAGCACAGATACGCAGTATTTT TRBV5-1 . TRBJ2-3 few
CASRKANQPQHF TGTGCCAGCAGAAAAGCAAATCAGCCCCAGCATTTT TRBV6-5 . TRBJ1-5 few
CSAPPSGGAHTQYF TGCAGTGCCCCTCCTAGCGGGGGGGCTCATACGCAGTATTTT TRBV20-1 TRBD2 TRBJ2-3 .
CASSLDYLDRGQFF TGCGCCAGCAGCTTGGACTACCTCGACCGTGGGCAGTTCTTC TRBV5-1 . TRBJ2-1 many
CASSVARNTEAFF TGTGCCAGCAGCGTAGCACGGAACACTGAAGCTTTCTTT TRBV9 . TRBJ1-1 .
CSLSGGADTQYF TGCAGCTTAAGCGGGGGGGCAGATACGCAGTATTTT TRBV29-1 TRBD2 TRBJ2-3 few
CSGCRTEETQYF TGCAGCGGCTGCCGGACGGAAGAGACCCAGTACTTC TRBV29-1 . TRBJ2-5 many
CASSNSSYEQYF TGCGCCAGCAGCAACAGCTCCTACGAGCAGTACTTC TRBV5-1 . TRBJ2-7 few
CAISEPGRSYEQYF TGTGCCATCAGTGAGCCTGGCCGTTCCTACGAGCAGTACTTC TRBV10-3 . TRBJ2-7 .
CASSLGLDSRFF TGTGCCAGCAGCTTAGGGCTGGATTCCCGGTTCTTC TRBV7-2 . TRBJ2-1 .
CASSIGLARNNEQFF TGTGCCAGCTCCATAGGACTAGCGAGAAACAATGAGCAGTTCTTC TRBV28 TRBD2 TRBJ2-1 few
CASSSEGQGGPYEQYF TGCGCCAGCAGTTCTGAGGGACAGGGAGGCCCCTACGAGCAGTACTTC TRBV4-1 TRBD1 TRBJ2-7 many
CASSLVSQVRGTQYF TGTGCCAGCAGCTTAGTCTCCCAGGTCCGGGGGACCCAGTACTTC TRBV7-2 . TRBJ2-5 many
CASTNPGQYYTEAFF TGTGCCAGCACCAATCCGGGACAGTATTACACTGAAGCTTTCTTT TRBV6-2/TRBV6-3 TRBD1 TRBJ1-1 few
CASSQGSGSSYEQYF TGTGCCAGCAGCCAAGGGTCGGGGAGCTCCTACGAGCAGTACTTC TRBV4-2 . TRBJ2-7 .
CASSLGDGDYEQYF TGCGCCAGCAGCTTGGGGGACGGAGATTACGAGCAGTACTTC TRBV5-1 . TRBJ2-7 .
CASSKDRGDEQFF TGTGCCAGCAGCAAGGACAGGGGCGATGAGCAGTTCTTC TRBV11-2 TRBD1 TRBJ2-1 .
CSVGKGAYGYTF TGCAGCGTTGGGAAGGGGGCCTATGGCTACACCTTC TRBV29-1 TRBD1 TRBJ1-2 many
CASSPGEGLPKNIQYF TGTGCCAGCAGCCCCGGTGAGGGGTTGCCCAAAAACATTCAGTACTTC TRBV7-8 . TRBJ2-4 few
CSASGRSSGANVLTF TGCAGTGCTAGTGGAAGAAGCTCTGGGGCCAACGTCCTGACTTTC TRBV20-1 . TRBJ2-6 .
CSVVRGGYTF TGCAGCGTTGTTAGAGGTGGCTACACCTTC TRBV29-1 . TRBJ1-2 .
CASSPSRDQFYEQYF TGTGCCAGCAGCCCAAGCCGGGACCAATTCTACGAGCAGTACTTC TRBV7-2 . TRBJ2-7 .
CASSLTRAGANVLTF TGCGCCAGCAGCTTAACTAGGGCTGGGGCCAACGTCCTGACTTTC TRBV5-1 . TRBJ2-6 .
CASSSFGVPAEAFF TGCGCCAGCAGCTCATTCGGGGTGCCGGCTGAAGCTTTCTTT TRBV5-1 . TRBJ1-1 .
CASSFSRGNNEQFF TGTGCCAGCAGCTTCAGCCGAGGTAACAATGAGCAGTTCTTC TRBV5-5 . TRBJ2-1 few
CASSLASGGMYNEQFF TGTGCCAGCAGCTTGGCCAGCGGGGGGATGTACAATGAGCAGTTCTTC TRBV5-6 TRBD2 TRBJ2-1 few
CASSQIWDATGELFF TGTGCCAGCAGCCAAATATGGGACGCCACCGGGGAGCTGTTTTTT TRBV3-1 . TRBJ2-2 .
CASSLSRSNTGELFF TGTGCCAGCAGCTTATCGCGTTCGAACACCGGGGAGCTGTTTTTT TRBV7-2 . TRBJ2-2 .
CAIRTGTGYYEQYF TGTGCCATCAGAACCGGGACAGGGTACTACGAGCAGTACTTC TRBV10-3 TRBD1 TRBJ2-7 .